The rows below give T cell receptor beta chains drawn from one sample of a study of T cell responses to AZD1222 COVID-19 vaccine. The protocol was immunoSEQ multiplex PCR, while the TCRdb copy is restricted to in-frame clones and leaves out a portion. Of some 120,000 clones listed, about 91% are singletons. Specimen: peripheral blood, collected on day 0 of AZD1222 vaccination. These TCRs come from an adult in good health. CDR3s include the opening cysteine and the closing phenylalanine or tryptophan. A D gene is named only where the DNA matches it firmly. Clone size is shown for a subset of rows, as once, few, many or a class of expanded clone.

j_gene,d_gene,v_gene,abundance,CDR3nt,CDR3aa
TRBJ1-1,TRBD1,TRBV10-3,-,TGTGCCATCAGTGAGGGACAGGGTGGCACTGAAGCTTTCTTT,CAISEGQGGTEAFF
TRBJ1-1,-,TRBV4-2,-,TGTGCCAGCAGCCAAGATTTTGGCAGGTACACTGAAGCTTTCTTT,CASSQDFGRYTEAFF
TRBJ2-7,TRBD1,TRBV10-3,-,TGTGCCATCAGTAGGACAGGAACCTACGAGCAGTACTTC,CAISRTGTYEQYF
TRBJ1-1,-,TRBV19,-,TGTGCCAGTAGTAGCAGGCGGCGCGGGAACACTGAAGCTTTCTTT,CASSSRRRGNTEAFF
TRBJ1-3,-,TRBV4-2,-,TGTGCCAGCAGCGACCCGGGATTCTCTGGAAACACCATATATTTT,CASSDPGFSGNTIYF
TRBJ2-5,-,TRBV12-3/TRBV12-4,-,TGTGCCAGCAGCCCAGACAGGATAGTGGCCCAGTACTTC,CASSPDRIVAQYF
TRBJ1-1,-,TRBV5-1,-,TGCGCCAGCAGCTTGGCCCCGGCGGTGAACACTGAAGCTTTCTTT,CASSLAPAVNTEAFF
TRBJ1-1,TRBD1,TRBV29-1,-,TGCAGCGTTGGGGACAGTGAAGCTTTCTTT,CSVGDSEAFF
TRBJ2-7,TRBD1,TRBV5-6,few,TGTGCCAGCAGCTTGGCCCCCGGACAGGTGGGCTACGAGCAGTACTTC,CASSLAPGQVGYEQYF
TRBJ2-7,-,TRBV6-1,few,TGTGCCAGCAGTGAGACAGGGAGGATCTACGAGCAGTACTTC,CASSETGRIYEQYF
TRBJ1-1,TRBD1,TRBV5-1,-,TGCGCCAGCAGCTTGACGACAGGGGGCGCGGAAGCTTTCTTT,CASSLTTGGAEAFF
TRBJ2-7,TRBD2,TRBV12-5,-,TGTGCTAGTGGTGGGGACTACCAATACGAGCAGTACTTC,CASGGDYQYEQYF
TRBJ2-3,-,TRBV6-6,-,TGTGCCAGCACGGGGCAGGGGGGCGCAGATACGCAGTATTTT,CASTGQGGADTQYF
TRBJ2-7,-,TRBV5-1,-,TGCGCCAGCAGCTTCCCCGCGGAGGAGCAGTACTTC,CASSFPAEEQYF
TRBJ2-1,TRBD2,TRBV4-3,-,TGCGCCAGCAGCCAAGATCTCGGGGAGGGGAATGAGCAGTTCTTC,CASSQDLGEGNEQFF
TRBJ1-2,-,TRBV11-2,-,TGTGCCAGCAGCTTAGACGTAGGCAGGGGTGAGATTTCTGGCTACACCTTC,CASSLDVGRGEISGYTF
TRBJ2-1,-,TRBV21-1,-,TGTGCCAGCAGCGGCCTCCTAGGGACAGGGACTAGCGGGAGGATATTCAAATGTGAGCAGTTCTTC,CASSGLLGTGTSGRIFKCEQFF
TRBJ2-3,TRBD1,TRBV7-6,-,TGTGCCAGCAGCTACGCCGGGACAGGGAACGCAGATACGCAGTATTTT,CASSYAGTGNADTQYF
TRBJ1-2,TRBD1,TRBV6-5,-,TGTGCCAGCAGGCCAGGACAGGGGGCTAACTATGGCTACACCTTC,CASRPGQGANYGYTF
TRBJ1-2,-,TRBV30,-,TGTGCCTGGAGTCCCGGGCCTAACTATGGCTACACCTTC,CAWSPGPNYGYTF
TRBJ1-4,-,TRBV25-1,once,TGTGCCAGCAGTGCTCCGGGGGCGCGTGGTAATGAAAAACTGTTTTTT,CASSAPGARGNEKLFF
TRBJ2-1,-,TRBV3-1/TRBV3-2,-,TGTGCCAGCAGCCAATCAACCTTACGACAGAATGAGCAGTTCTTC,CASSQSTLRQNEQFF
TRBJ2-2,TRBD1,TRBV5-5,-,TGTGCCAGCAGCTTGGCCGGGACAGGGGTGTATGGGGAGCTGTTTTTT,CASSLAGTGVYGELFF
TRBJ2-7,-,TRBV28,-,TGTGCCAGCAGTTTACCCAGTCGGGGACGCGCGAACGAGCAGTACTTC,CASSLPSRGRANEQYF
TRBJ1-6,-,TRBV30,-,TGTGCCTGGAGTTTGGGGGGGGAAAATTCACCCCTCCACTTT,CAWSLGGENSPLHF
TRBJ1-2,TRBD1,TRBV7-9,-,TGTGCCAGCAGCGCGTCAGGGGGCTTCTTGGGCTACACCTTC,CASSASGGFLGYTF
TRBJ2-5,TRBD1,TRBV25-1,-,TGTGCCAGCAGTGATCCGGGACAGGGATCTATGACGGGGACCCAGTACTTC,CASSDPGQGSMTGTQYF
TRBJ2-7,TRBD2,TRBV5-6,-,TGTGCCAGCAGCTTGGGGGTCGTAGGGACTAGCGACTACGAGCAGTACTTC,CASSLGVVGTSDYEQYF
TRBJ1-4,TRBD1,TRBV25-1,once,TGTGCCAGCAGTGGACAGGGGAGCGAAAAACTGTTTTTT,CASSGQGSEKLFF
TRBJ2-7,-,TRBV13,-,TGTGCCAGCAGCTTCACAGGGCCGACTTCAGGGCAGTACTTC,CASSFTGPTSGQYF
TRBJ1-3,-,TRBV7-2,-,TGTGCCAGCAGCCCTTCCGGGCTTGGGGCCCGGAACACCATATATTTT,CASSPSGLGARNTIYF
TRBJ1-5,-,TRBV29-1,-,TGCAGCGTCTTAGTCCCCAATCAGCCCCAGCATTTT,CSVLVPNQPQHF
TRBJ1-6,TRBD1,TRBV19,once,TGTGCCAGTAGTATAGATCGAGGGACAGGAGGTTCACCCCTCCACTTT,CASSIDRGTGGSPLHF
TRBJ2-5,-,TRBV4-1,-,TGCGCCAGCAGCCCCCTGGGGGCTGGAGAGACCCAGTACTTC,CASSPLGAGETQYF
TRBJ1-1,TRBD1,TRBV4-2,-,TGTGCCAGCAGCCCCCCATCCGGACAGGGCACTGAAGCTTTCTTT,CASSPPSGQGTEAFF
TRBJ2-5,-,TRBV5-4,-,TGTGCCAGCAGCTTGGCCCAAGAGACCCAGTACTTC,CASSLAQETQYF
TRBJ2-1,-,TRBV7-8,-,TGTGCCAGCAGCGAAAGAGGGACTTACAATGAGCAGTTCTTC,CASSERGTYNEQFF
TRBJ1-2,-,TRBV7-9,-,TGTGCCAGCAGCTACGGACAGCTCTATGGCTACACCTTC,CASSYGQLYGYTF
TRBJ1-5,TRBD1,TRBV18,-,TGTGCCAGCTCACCTGGGACAGGCAATCAGCCCCAGCATTTT,CASSPGTGNQPQHF
TRBJ1-3,TRBD1,TRBV6-5,-,TGTGCCTCAGGACAGGGGTCGGCTGGAAACACCATATATTTT,CASGQGSAGNTIYF
TRBJ2-2,-,TRBV7-3,-,TGTGCCAGCAGCCCCCTCCAGGCCGGGGAGCTGTTTTTT,CASSPLQAGELFF
TRBJ1-2,-,TRBV9,-,TGTGCCAGCAGCGCCGAAGGGGGGGGCCTTAGTGGCTACACCTTC,CASSAEGGGLSGYTF